The 30 T cell receptor beta chains presented below share a single source sample, sequenced in a study of PD-L1 blockade in urothelial cancer. The repertoire was sequenced with immunoSEQ multiplex PCR; TCRdb's copy has only in-frame clones and lacks some. The sample consists of roughly 50,000 clones, roughly 87% of them appearing once. Time point defined: pretreatment peripheral blood. The sequencing used PBMCs, collected around atezolizumab (anti-PD-L1) treatment. These receptor sequences come from a woman between 55 and 75 years old with urothelial cancer.

The chain is built from TRBV6-1 and TRBJ1-4, with 7 bases aligning to TRBD1. The CDR3 totals 13 residues. V shed 6 bases, J shed 8 bases, and the junction held 6 bases outside the gene matches. In germline, CDR1 is MNHNS, CDR2 SASEGT. The CDR3 protein is CASRQGPREKLFF. CDR3 sequence (DNA): TGTGCCAGCAGACAGGGGCCGCGGGAAAAACTGTTTTTT.

The genes are TRBV5-1 and TRBJ2-5; D is perhaps TRBD1 (6 bases). This CDR3 is 14 amino acids long. Trimming removed 5 bases at V and 5 bases at J, with 16 bases between. Germline V gene sequence: CDR1 SGHRS, CDR2 YFSETQ. The CDR3 DNA sequence: TGCGCCAGCAGGGCTTGGGGGCTGGGCGAGACCCAGTACTTC. Protein sequence: CASRAWGLGETQYF. Full variable domain (missing parts from reference TRBV5-1 and TRBJ2-5): KAGVTQTPRYLIKTRGQQVTLSCSPISGHRSVSWYQQTPGQGLQFLFEYFSETQRNKGNFPGRFSGRQFSNSRSEMNVSTLELGDSALYLCASRAWGLGETQYFGPGTRLLVL.

The chain recombines TRBV2 with TRBJ1-2, with a tentative D call TRBD1 (6 bases). The germline CDR1 and CDR2 sequences are SNHLY and FYNNEI. V was trimmed by 5 bases and J by 6 bases, leaving 13 bases between them. CDR3 length equals 13 residues. The CDR3, as DNA: TGTGCCAGCAGTCCTAGACAGGCCGATGGCTACACCTTC. This translates into CASSPRQADGYTF.

CDR3 sequence: CASRPGQSSYEQYF. The CDR3 region has the DNA TGTGCCAGCAGACCGGGACAGTCCTCCTACGAGCAGTACTTC. This sequence joins TRBV7-9 and TRBJ2-7, with TRBD1 matching 7 bases. Germline CDR1 is SEHNR and CDR2 is FQNEAQ (reference sequence). CDR3 length: 14 amino acids. The J segment lost 0 bases and the V segment lost 6 bases, leaving 5 bases of the junction unmatched.

The CDR3, as DNA: TGTGCCAGCTCACTAGAAATGTCAGGATATCAGCCCCAGCATTTT. Protein sequence: CASSLEMSGYQPQHF. The V gene is TRBV18, the J gene TRBJ1-5, with D unresolved. Germline CDR1 KGHSH, CDR2 LQKENI. This CDR3 comprises 15 residues. V was shortened by 4 bases and J by 5 bases, with 15 bases between the two germline ends. The full variable domain, in which reference TRBV18 and TRBJ1-5 provide the parts outside the CDR3, is NAGVMQNPRHLVRRRGQEARLRCSPMKGHSHVYWYRQLPEEGLKFMVYLQKENIIDESGMPKERFSAEFPKEGPSILRIQQVVRGDSAAYFCASSLEMSGYQPQHFGDGTRLSIL.

This clone was detected only a few times. V gene TRBV2 combines with J gene TRBJ1-2; no firm D call. Germline CDR1 reads SNHLY; CDR2 reads FYNNEI. The CDR3 is 12 amino acids. The ends were cut back, 8 bases at V and 0 bases at J, with 7 bases in the middle. CDR3 amino acids: CASGAANYGYTF. The CDR3 DNA follows: TGTGCCAGCGGAGCCGCTAACTATGGCTACACCTTC. Filled out from reference TRBV2 and TRBJ1-2, the complete variable domain reads EPEVTQTPSHQVTQMGQEVILRCVPISNHLYFYWYRQILGQKVEFLVSFYNNEISEKSEIFDDQFSVERPDGSNFTLKIRSTKLEDSAMYFCASGAANYGYTFGSGTRLTVV.

The chain links TRBV9 to TRBJ2-3, with unresolved D. The CDR3 sequence is 13 residues long. Germline loops: CDR1 SGDLS, CDR2 YYNGEE. Trimming stripped 4 bases from V and 0 bases from J, with 6 bases between. CDR3 bases: TGTGCCAGCAGCATGTTAAGCACAGATACGCAGTATTTT. As protein: CASSMLSTDTQYF.

J is TRBJ1-1 and V is TRBV27; a possible D gene is TRBD1 (6 bases). Between the trimmed V and J ends, which lost 1 base and 0 bases, there was a span of 21 bases. There are 19 residues in the CDR3. In germline, CDR1 is MNHEY, CDR2 SMNVEV (reference sequence). This CDR3 is CASSLYPMTSRGVNTEAFF. CDR3 nucleotide sequence: TGTGCCAGCAGTTTATACCCCATGACAAGCAGGGGCGTGAACACTGAAGCTTTCTTT.

The chain is built from TRBV7-2 and TRBJ1-4; 7 positions agree with TRBD1. V dropped 4 bases and J dropped 2; count of bases not matched to a gene: 4. Germline CDR1 reads SGHTA; CDR2 reads FQGNSA. The CDR3 length is 15 residues. CDR3 sequence: CASSSQGGTNEKLFF. The CDR3 DNA reads TGTGCCAGCAGCTCCCAGGGGGGCACTAATGAAAAACTGTTTTTT.

V is TRBV11-3 and J is TRBJ2-3; D is uncertain. The germline V gene encodes CDR1 SGHNT and CDR2 YENEEA. CDR3 length: 14 residues. V shed 0 bases and J shed 3 bases, with 7 bases lying between them. The CDR3 bases are TGTGCCAGCAGCTTAGACACCGGGACAGATACGCAGTATTTT. As protein: CASSLDTGTDTQYF.

J is TRBJ2-2 and V is TRBV7-3; D possibly corresponds to TRBD1 (6 bases). Between the trimmed V and J ends, which lost 2 bases and 6 bases, there was a span of 10 bases. This CDR3 has 14 residues. Germline-derived CDR1 and CDR2 are SGHTA and FQGTGA. CDR3 bases: TGTGCCAGCAGCTTAGGCAGGGGACCCGGGGAGCTGTTTTTT. It translates to CASSLGRGPGELFF.

This clone occurred once. The CDR3 DNA follows: TGTGCCAGCAGTCGCCGGGACTCTAGAGGGGCCCAGTACTTC. As protein: CASSRRDSRGAQYF. The chain couples TRBV6-5 to TRBJ2-5, with a possible D match to TRBD2 (6 bases). Germline-derived CDR1 and CDR2 are MNHEY and SVGAGI. Trimming cost V 5 bases and J 9 bases, with 19 bases left between them. The CDR3 sequence is 14 residues long.

The chain carries TRBV9 and TRBJ1-6; D perhaps matches TRBD1 (5 bases). Germline values: CDR1 SGDLS, CDR2 YYNGEE. Trimming stripped 5 bases from V and 11 bases from J, with 14 bases between. CDR3 length: 13 amino acids. The CDR3 here is CASRGGARTPLHF. CDR3 DNA sequence: TGTGCCAGCAGGGGAGGGGCCCGGACACCCCTCCACTTT.

The V call is TRBV28, the J call TRBJ1-1; TRBD1 matches at 9 bases. The CDR3 runs 14 residues. Unmatched junction bases numbered 7, after V lost 1 base and J lost 10 bases. The germline gives CDR1 MDHEN, CDR2 SYDVKM. The CDR3 DNA reads as TGTGCCAGCAGTTTATTCGGGACAGGGACCGGAGCTTTCTTT. This codes for CASSLFGTGTGAFF.

The genes are TRBV7-8 and TRBJ2-1, with 9 bases matching TRBD1. Trimming cost V 0 bases and J 4 bases; bases outside gene matches: 7. The CDR3 is 17 residues long. The germline CDR1 and CDR2 sequences are SGHVS and FQNEAQ. The CDR3 DNA is TGTGCCAGCAGCTTAGCGAGAGGGACAGGGCTATACAATGAGCAGTTCTTC. It translates to CASSLARGTGLYNEQFF.

The chain uses TRBV4-3 and TRBJ2-1; TRBD2 matches 7 bases. V was pared by 2 bases and J by 5 bases, with 6 bases of the junction left unmatched. The CDR3 has 15 amino acids. The germline V gene has CDR1 LGHNA and CDR2 YSLEER. The CDR3 loop reads CASSQSPAGNNEQFF. In DNA form, the CDR3 reads TGCGCCAGCAGCCAATCACCAGCGGGAAACAATGAGCAGTTCTTC.

The chain carries TRBV27 and TRBJ2-5, with TRBD2 matching 13 bases. After removal of 8 bases from V and 5 bases from J, the junction contained 11 bases not matched to a gene. The germline CDR1 and CDR2 sequences are MNHEY and SMNVEV (reference sequence). This CDR3 is built from 16 residues. The CDR3 spells CASGVLTSGGVETQYF. The CDR3 bases are TGTGCCAGCGGTGTACTTACTAGCGGGGGGGTCGAGACCCAGTACTTC.

The chain joins TRBV21-1 to TRBJ2-5; TRBD1 reflects the table's D call only, with no check against the DNA. TRBV21-1 counts as a pseudogene. CDR3 length: 14 amino acids. The CDR3: CASTKQGIQETQYF. CDR3 DNA: TGTGCCAGCACCAAACAGGGAATCCAAGAGACCCAGTACTTC.

The rearrangement links TRBV5-1 to TRBJ1-1; D is perhaps TRBD1 (5 bases). CDR3 length: 13 residues. Germline CDR1 and CDR2: SGHRS and YFSETQ. The V end was cut by 5 bases, the J end by 8 bases, with 16 bases between. The CDR3 DNA reads TGCGCCAGCAGAAGGGGCCACCAAAACGAAGCTTTCTTT. Translation: CASRRGHQNEAFF. Variable domain in full (rest from reference TRBV5-1 and TRBJ1-1): KAGVTQTPRYLIKTRGQQVTLSCSPISGHRSVSWYQQTPGQGLQFLFEYFSETQRNKGNFPGRFSGRQFSNSRSEMNVSTLELGDSALYLCASRRGHQNEAFFGQGTRLTVV.

The V call is TRBV5-1, the J call TRBJ2-2; D remains unclear. The germline V gene has CDR1 SGHRS and CDR2 YFSETQ. V lost 0 bases to trimming and J lost 6 bases, with 12 bases between them. The CDR3 consists of 15 residues. CDR3: CASSLVGRKAGELFF. Written as DNA, the CDR3 is TGCGCCAGCAGCTTGGTAGGCAGGAAGGCCGGGGAGCTGTTTTTT.

The gene calls are TRBV28 and TRBJ1-2, with 10 bases lining up with TRBD1. The germline gives CDR1 MDHEN, CDR2 SYDVKM. V trimming: 6 bases; J trimming: 1 base; junction bases outside the gene matches: 11. This CDR3 is built from 17 residues. CDR3 in amino acids: CASRTTGTGEFNYGYTF. The CDR3, as DNA: TGTGCCAGCAGGACTACCGGGACAGGGGAGTTTAACTATGGCTACACCTTC.

The V call is TRBV18, the J call TRBJ2-7; 8 bases are shared with TRBD1. This CDR3 is 14 amino acids long. The germline V gene encodes CDR1 KGHSH and CDR2 LQKENI. Germline trimming cut 2 bases from V and 4 bases from J; bases unmatched to any gene: 4. The CDR3, as DNA: TGTGCCAGCTCACCAAGACAGGGGTGGTACGAGCAGTACTTC. This gives the protein CASSPRQGWYEQYF.

The rearrangement uses TRBV7-2 and TRBJ1-2; 11 bases are a match to TRBD1. The CDR3 has 16 amino acids. Germline lookup yields CDR1 SGHTA and CDR2 FQGNSA. The V segment lost 5 bases and the J segment 5 bases; nucleotides outside the gene matches: 10. The CDR3 region has the DNA TGTGCCAGCAGCCCCACCGGACAGGGGGCTTGGTATGGCTACACCTTC. As protein: CASSPTGQGAWYGYTF.

By sample share, this clone is medium-sized. The chain carries TRBV28 and TRBJ2-7; TRBD1 aligns across 7 bases. J lost 4 bases, V lost 3 bases, and 18 bases had no gene match. From germline, CDR1 is MDHEN and CDR2 SYDVKM. The CDR3 extends over 18 amino acids. CDR3 sequence reads: CASSFDVEGAPSLYEQYF. For the CDR3, the DNA is TGTGCCAGCAGTTTTGATGTTGAGGGGGCGCCTTCCCTTTACGAGCAGTACTTC.

The rearrangement joins TRBV4-3 to TRBJ2-2; 9 positions agree with TRBD2. This CDR3 region has 15 residues. The germline gives CDR1 LGHNA, CDR2 YSLEER. The V segment lost 4 bases and the J segment 4 bases; nucleotides outside the gene matches: 4. As DNA, the CDR3 is TGCGCCAGCAGCCGGAGCGGGGGGACCACCGGGGAGCTGTTTTTT. Its translation: CASSRSGGTTGELFF.

This chain joins TRBV4-1 and TRBJ2-7, with 8 nucleotides matching TRBD2. V trimming: 3 bases; J trimming: 4 bases; junction bases outside the gene matches: 8. The CDR3 covers 15 residues. Germline V gene sequence: CDR1 MGHRA, CDR2 YSYEKL. This chain's CDR3 is CASSHQERERYEQYF. CDR3 bases: TGCGCCAGCAGCCATCAGGAGCGGGAGCGGTACGAGCAGTACTTC.

J is TRBJ2-7 and V is TRBV7-2; a weak D match, TRBD1 (6 bases). Germline CDR1 reads SGHTA; CDR2 reads FQGNSA. This CDR3 spans 15 amino acids. Trimming removed 5 bases from V and 0 bases from J, with 14 bases in between. The CDR3 DNA reads as TGTGCCAGCAGCACCAGGGGCGCCTTCTCCTACGAGCAGTACTTC. Amino acid sequence: CASSTRGAFSYEQYF.

This CDR3 reads CASSLLQGSETQYF. The DNA of the CDR3 is TGTGCCAGCAGCTTACTTCAGGGGTCCGAGACCCAGTACTTC. The J gene is TRBJ2-5, the V gene TRBV28, with D maybe TRBD1 (6 bases). Germline V gene sequence: CDR1 MDHEN, CDR2 SYDVKM. Trimming left V 6 bases short and J 5 bases short, with 16 bases between. This CDR3 has 14 amino acids. The full variable domain, completed using reference TRBV28 and TRBJ2-5, is DVKVTQSSRYLVKRTGEKVFLECVQDMDHENMFWYRQDPGLGLRLIYFSYDVKMKEKGDIPEGYSVSREKKERFSLILESASTNQTSMYLCASSLLQGSETQYFGPGTRLLVL.

The rearrangement joins TRBV2 to TRBJ2-3; 7 nucleotides line up with TRBD1. V gave up 5 bases and J gave up 1 base; unmatched junction bases: 6. This CDR3 comprises 15 residues. Germline V gene data show CDR1 as SNHLY and CDR2 as FYNNEI. CDR3 region: CASSLDRVRTDTQYF. CDR3 DNA sequence: TGTGCCAGCAGTTTAGACAGGGTTCGCACAGATACGCAGTATTTT.

V gene TRBV9 combines with J gene TRBJ2-5; weak D call: TRBD2 (5 bases). Trimming pared 2 bases from V and 7 bases from J, leaving 15 bases between. The CDR3 is 14 residues long. The germline V gene has CDR1 SGDLS and CDR2 YYNGEE. Written as DNA, the CDR3 is TGTGCCAGCAGCGTTGAGGAGCGGTTTGGGACCCAGTACTTC. Translation: CASSVEERFGTQYF.